Following are 8 T cell receptor beta chains from one sample sequenced in a study of T cells after yellow fever vaccination. TCRdb processed the 5' RACE reads anew with MiXCR; each CDR3 protein has one entry. Here the sample spans some 300,000 distinct CDR3 sequences, roughly 9% being singletons. This specimen was CD4+ T cells sorted from PBMCs, taken 5 days after the yellow fever booster vaccination. These receptors were obtained from a man aged 18-30 years who received the YFV17D yellow fever vaccine.

This chain connects TRBV20-1 to TRBJ2-7, with 10 bases fitting TRBD2. V lost 4 bases, J lost 1 base, and 4 bases stayed unmatched. The CDR3 sequence is 14 residues long. Germline lookup yields CDR1 DFQATT and CDR2 SNEGSKA (reference sequence). CDR3 DNA sequence: TGCAGTGCTATGACTAGCGGGTTATCCTACGAGCAGTACGTC. Its translation is CSAMTSGLSYEQYV.

Only a few counts were recorded for this clonotype. The chain recombines TRBV30 with TRBJ1-5; maybe TRBD1 (5 bases). CDR1 and CDR2 from the germline V gene are GTSNPN and SVGIG (reference sequence). V dropped 1 base and J dropped 6 bases, with 7 bases sitting between them. The CDR3 sequence is 12 residues long. The CDR3 region has the DNA TGTGCCTGGAGTGGGGGGTTTCAGCCCCAGCATTTT. Its translation is CAWSGGFQPQHF.

The gene calls are TRBV7-2 and TRBJ1-2; D unresolved. The CDR3 spans 14 residues. Germline lookup yields CDR1 SGHTA and CDR2 FQGNSA. Trimming removed 2 bases at V and 7 bases at J, with 14 bases between. In DNA form, the CDR3 reads TGTGCCAGCAGCTTACTGCGAGCCCGGAGTGGCTACACCTTC. Residues: CASSLLRARSGYTF.

This clonotype was counted ten times or more. The gene calls are TRBV5-1 and TRBJ1-2; D call uncertain. The CDR3 is 12 amino acids. CDR1 and CDR2 (germline): SGHRS, YFSETQ. Trimming pared 4 bases from V and 4 bases from J, leaving 8 bases between. CDR3 DNA sequence: TGCGCCAGCAGCGAGGCCCTCTATGGCTACACCTTC. Encoded protein: CASSEALYGYTF.

In regard to this clonotype: This may come from a read error, since a much larger clone is one base off. The V and J genes are TRBV5-1 and TRBJ1-2, with D tentatively TRBD1 (5 bases). The CDR3 covers 14 residues. V was cut by 2 bases and J by 0 bases, with 8 bases left in between. Germline assignment: CDR1 SGHRS and CDR2 YFSETQ. The CDR3 spells CASSFDSPNYGYTF. CDR3 DNA sequence: TGCGCCAGCAGCTTTGACAGTCCTAACTATGGCTACACCTTC. The full variable domain, in which reference TRBV5-1 and TRBJ1-2 provide the parts outside the CDR3, is KAGVTQTPRYLIKTRGQQVTLSCSPISGHRSVSWYQQTPGQGLQFLFEYFSETQRNKGNFPGRFSGRQFSNSRSEMNVSTLELGDSALYLCASSFDSPNYGYTFGSGTRLTVV.

This chain joins TRBV18 and TRBJ1-2; no definite D call. CDR3 length: 13 amino acids. The germline V gene encodes CDR1 KGHSH and CDR2 LQKENI. The ends were cut back, 3 bases at V and 4 bases at J, with 9 bases in the middle. In DNA, the CDR3 is TGTGCCAGCTCACCGAACGCAGTCTATGGCTACACCTTC. This gives the protein CASSPNAVYGYTF.

As to this clonotype: The germline gene is not matched at one end of the junction; a read error may be the cause. The chain joins TRBV9 to TRBJ1-6; tentatively, D is TRBD1 (5 bases). The CDR3 runs 13 residues. The germline V gene encodes CDR1 SGDLS and CDR2 YYNGEE. The CDR3 sequence: CASSFTGNSPPHF. The CDR3 DNA sequence: TGTGCCAGCAGCTTCACAGGAAATTCACCCCCCCACTTT.

Here the CDR3 reads CASSLSTGWNTEAFF. CDR3 DNA sequence: TGTGCCAGCAGTTTATCGACAGGGTGGAACACTGAAGCTTTCTTT. V and J are TRBV27 and TRBJ1-1; TRBD1 agrees at 7 bases. Germline V gene data show CDR1 as MNHEY and CDR2 as SMNVEV (reference sequence). CDR3 length: 15 residues. The ends lost 0 bases at V and 1 base at J; junction bases unmatched: 2.